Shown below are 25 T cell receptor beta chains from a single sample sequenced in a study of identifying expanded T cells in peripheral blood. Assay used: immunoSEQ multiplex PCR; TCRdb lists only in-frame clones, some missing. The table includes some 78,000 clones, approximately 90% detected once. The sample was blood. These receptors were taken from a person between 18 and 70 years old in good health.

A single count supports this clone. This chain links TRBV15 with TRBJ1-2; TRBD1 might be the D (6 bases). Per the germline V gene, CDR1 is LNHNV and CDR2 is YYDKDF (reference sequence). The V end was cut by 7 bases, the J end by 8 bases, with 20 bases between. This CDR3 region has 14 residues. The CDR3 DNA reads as TGTGCCACCATGGGGGCGGGCGCGGCCGGGGGCTACACCTTC. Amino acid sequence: CATMGAGAAGGYTF.

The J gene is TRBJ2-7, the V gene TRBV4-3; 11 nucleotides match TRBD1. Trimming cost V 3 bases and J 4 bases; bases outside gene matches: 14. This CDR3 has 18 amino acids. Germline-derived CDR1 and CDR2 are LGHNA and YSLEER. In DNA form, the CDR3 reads TGCGCCAGCAGCCACGCCTGGACAGGGGGCTCTCCTGGTTACGAGCAGTACTTC. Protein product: CASSHAWTGGSPGYEQYF.

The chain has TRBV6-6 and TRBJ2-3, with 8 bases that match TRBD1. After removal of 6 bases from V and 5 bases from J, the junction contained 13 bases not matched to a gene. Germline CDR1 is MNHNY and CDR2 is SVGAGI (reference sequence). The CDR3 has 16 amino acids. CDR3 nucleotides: TGTGCCAGCAGGACTGACCGGGACAGGTTTGGAGATACGCAGTATTTT. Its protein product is CASRTDRDRFGDTQYF.

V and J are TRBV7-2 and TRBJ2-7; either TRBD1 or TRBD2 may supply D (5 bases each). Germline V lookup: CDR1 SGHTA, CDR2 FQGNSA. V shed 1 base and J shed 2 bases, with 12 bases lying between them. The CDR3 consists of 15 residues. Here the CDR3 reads CASSLVGVGTYEQYF. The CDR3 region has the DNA TGTGCCAGCAGCTTAGTGGGGGTTGGGACCTACGAGCAGTACTTC. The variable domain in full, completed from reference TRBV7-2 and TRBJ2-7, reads GAGVSQSPSNKVTEKGKDVELRCDPISGHTALYWYRQSLGQGLEFLIYFQGNSAPDKSGLPSDRFSAERTGGSVSTLTIQRTQQEDSAVYLCASSLVGVGTYEQYFGPGTRLTVT.

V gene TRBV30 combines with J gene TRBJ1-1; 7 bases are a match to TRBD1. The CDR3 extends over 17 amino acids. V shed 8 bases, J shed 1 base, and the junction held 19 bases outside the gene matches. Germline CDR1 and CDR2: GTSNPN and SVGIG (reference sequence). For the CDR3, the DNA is TGTGCCGCAGCCAAATTAGATACAGGGGAAGCGAACACTGAAGCTTTCTTT. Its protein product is CAAAKLDTGEANTEAFF.

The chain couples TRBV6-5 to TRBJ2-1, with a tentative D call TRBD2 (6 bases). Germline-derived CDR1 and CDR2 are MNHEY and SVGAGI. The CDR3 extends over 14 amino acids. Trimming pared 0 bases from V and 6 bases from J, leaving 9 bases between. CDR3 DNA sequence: TGTGCCAGCAGTTACTCTGCTAGCGTCAATGAGCAGTTCTTC. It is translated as CASSYSASVNEQFF.

The CDR3 reads CASSLGTGNLLFF. The CDR3 DNA is TGCGCCAGCAGCCTCGGGACAGGGAACTTACTGTTTTTT. The chain has TRBV4-1 and TRBJ1-4, with 9 bases lining up with TRBD1. V shed 4 bases and J 13 bases; nucleotides not matched to a gene: 7. CDR1 is MGHRA and CDR2 is YSYEKL in the germline V gene. The CDR3 has 13 amino acids.

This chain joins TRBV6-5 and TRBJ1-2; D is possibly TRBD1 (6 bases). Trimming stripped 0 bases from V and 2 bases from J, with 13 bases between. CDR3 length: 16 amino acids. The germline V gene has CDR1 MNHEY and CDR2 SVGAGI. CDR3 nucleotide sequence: TGTGCCAGCAGTTACTCGAACAGGGTGCGCAACTATGGCTACACCTTC. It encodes CASSYSNRVRNYGYTF.

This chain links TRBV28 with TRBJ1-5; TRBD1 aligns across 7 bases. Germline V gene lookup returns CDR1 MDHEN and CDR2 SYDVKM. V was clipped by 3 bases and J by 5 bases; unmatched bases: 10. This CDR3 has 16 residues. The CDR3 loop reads CASSFFPGGEDQPQHF. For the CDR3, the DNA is TGTGCCAGCAGTTTTTTCCCAGGGGGAGAGGATCAGCCCCAGCATTTT.

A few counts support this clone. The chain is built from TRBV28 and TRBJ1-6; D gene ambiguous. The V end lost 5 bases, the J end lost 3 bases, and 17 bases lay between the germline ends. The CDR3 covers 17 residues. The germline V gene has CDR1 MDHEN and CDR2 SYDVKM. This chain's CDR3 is CASSRRRGEGYNSPLHF. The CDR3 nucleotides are TGTGCCAGCAGTCGCCGGCGGGGTGAAGGCTATAATTCACCCCTCCACTTT.

The CDR3 DNA is TGTGCCAGCAGTCCTGGGTACGGCTACGAGCAGTACTTC. This sequence encodes CASSPGYGYEQYF. The gene calls are TRBV27 and TRBJ2-7; the D is unclear. Looked up from germline, CDR1 is MNHEY and CDR2 is SMNVEV (reference sequence). V lost 5 bases and J 3 bases, leaving 11 bases between the germline ends. The CDR3 contains 13 residues.

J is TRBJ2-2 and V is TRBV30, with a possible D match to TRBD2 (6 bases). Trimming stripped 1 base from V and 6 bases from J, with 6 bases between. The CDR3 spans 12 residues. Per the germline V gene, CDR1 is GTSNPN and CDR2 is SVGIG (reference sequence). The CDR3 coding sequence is TGTGCCTGGAGTGCGGGGGCCGGGGAGCTGTTTTTT. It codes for CAWSAGAGELFF.

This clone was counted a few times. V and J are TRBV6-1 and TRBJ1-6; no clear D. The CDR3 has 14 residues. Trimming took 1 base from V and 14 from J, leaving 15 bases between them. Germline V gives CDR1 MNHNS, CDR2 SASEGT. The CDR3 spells CASSEVFLVTALHF. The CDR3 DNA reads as TGTGCCAGCAGTGAAGTCTTCTTGGTTACGGCCCTCCACTTT.

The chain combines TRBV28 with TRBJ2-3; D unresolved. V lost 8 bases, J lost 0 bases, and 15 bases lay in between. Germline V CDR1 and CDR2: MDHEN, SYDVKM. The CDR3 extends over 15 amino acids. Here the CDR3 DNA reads TGTGCCAGCGAAACGACCCTCCCCAGCACAGATACGCAGTATTTT. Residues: CASETTLPSTDTQYF.

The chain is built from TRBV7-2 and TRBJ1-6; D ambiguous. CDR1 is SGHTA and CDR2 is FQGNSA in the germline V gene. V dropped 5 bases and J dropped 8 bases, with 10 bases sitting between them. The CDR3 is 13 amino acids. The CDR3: CASSPRGHSPLHF. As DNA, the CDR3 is TGTGCCAGCAGCCCGCGTGGTCATTCACCCCTCCACTTT.

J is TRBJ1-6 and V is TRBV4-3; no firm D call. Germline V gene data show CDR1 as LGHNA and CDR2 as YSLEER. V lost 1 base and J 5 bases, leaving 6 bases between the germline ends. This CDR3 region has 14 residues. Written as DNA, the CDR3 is TGCGCCAGCAGCCAAGGTGGGGATAATTCACCCCTCCACTTT. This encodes CASSQGGDNSPLHF.

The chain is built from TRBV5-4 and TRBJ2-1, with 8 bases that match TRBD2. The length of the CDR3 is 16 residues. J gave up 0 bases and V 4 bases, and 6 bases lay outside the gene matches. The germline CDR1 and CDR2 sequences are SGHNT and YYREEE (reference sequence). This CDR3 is CASSTLAGSSYNEQFF. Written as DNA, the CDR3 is TGTGCCAGCAGCACCTTAGCGGGGAGCTCCTACAATGAGCAGTTCTTC. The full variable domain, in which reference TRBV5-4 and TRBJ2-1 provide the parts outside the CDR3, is ETGVTQSPTHLIKTRGQQVTLRCSSQSGHNTVSWYQQALGQGPQFIFQYYREEENGRGNFPPRFSGLQFPNYSSELNVNALELDDSALYLCASSTLAGSSYNEQFFGPGTRLTVL.

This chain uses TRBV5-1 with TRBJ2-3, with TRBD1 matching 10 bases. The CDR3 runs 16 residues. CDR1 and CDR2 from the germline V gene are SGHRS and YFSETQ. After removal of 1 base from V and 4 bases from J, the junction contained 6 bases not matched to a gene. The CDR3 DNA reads TGCGCCAGCAGCTTGATTTCGACAGGGGGCGCAGATACGCAGTATTTT. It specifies CASSLISTGGADTQYF.

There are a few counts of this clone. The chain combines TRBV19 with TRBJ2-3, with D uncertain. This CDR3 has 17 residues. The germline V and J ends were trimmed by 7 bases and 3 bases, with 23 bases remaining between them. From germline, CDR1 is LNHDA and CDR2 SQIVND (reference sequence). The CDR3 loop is CASTYSRLKALTDTQYF. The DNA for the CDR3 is TGTGCCAGTACCTATAGCCGGCTCAAGGCGTTGACAGATACGCAGTATTTT.

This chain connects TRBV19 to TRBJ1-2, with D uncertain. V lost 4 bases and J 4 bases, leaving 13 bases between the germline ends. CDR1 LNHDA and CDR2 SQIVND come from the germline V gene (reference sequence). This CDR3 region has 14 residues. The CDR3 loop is CASSNLAGFYGYTF. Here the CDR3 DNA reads TGTGCCAGTAGTAATTTGGCGGGATTCTATGGCTACACCTTC.

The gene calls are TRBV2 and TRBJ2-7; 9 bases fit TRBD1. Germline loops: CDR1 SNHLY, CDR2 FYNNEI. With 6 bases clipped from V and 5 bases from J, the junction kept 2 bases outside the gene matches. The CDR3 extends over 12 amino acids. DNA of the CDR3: TGTGCCAGCAGGGACAGGGGCCACGAGCAGTACTTC. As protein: CASRDRGHEQYF.

CDR3 DNA: TGTGCCAGCAGCACGGACAGGGTAGAACTGTTTTTT. Amino acids: CASSTDRVELFF. The rearrangement uses TRBV5-6 and TRBJ1-4, with 8 bases identical to TRBD1. This CDR3 is 12 amino acids long. With 4 bases clipped from V and 12 bases from J, the junction kept 5 bases outside the gene matches. Germline assignment: CDR1 SGHDT and CDR2 YYEEEE.

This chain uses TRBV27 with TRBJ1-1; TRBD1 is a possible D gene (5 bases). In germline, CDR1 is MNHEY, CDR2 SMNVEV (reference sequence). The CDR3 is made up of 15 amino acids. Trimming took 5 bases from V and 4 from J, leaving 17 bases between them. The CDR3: CASSPHPGGGTEAFF. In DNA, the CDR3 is TGTGCCAGCAGTCCCCATCCCGGGGGAGGCACTGAAGCTTTCTTT.

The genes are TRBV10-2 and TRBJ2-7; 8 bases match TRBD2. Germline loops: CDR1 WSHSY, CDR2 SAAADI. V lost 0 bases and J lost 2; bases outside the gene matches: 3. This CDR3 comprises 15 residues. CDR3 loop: CASSESSGGTYEQYF. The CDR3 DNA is TGCGCCAGCAGTGAGTCCAGCGGGGGAACCTACGAGCAGTACTTC.

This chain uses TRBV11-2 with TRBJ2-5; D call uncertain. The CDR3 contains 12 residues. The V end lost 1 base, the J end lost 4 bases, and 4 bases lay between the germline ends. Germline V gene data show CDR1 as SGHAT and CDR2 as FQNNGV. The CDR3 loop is CASSLAGETQYF. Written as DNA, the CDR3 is TGTGCCAGCAGCTTAGCCGGAGAGACCCAGTACTTC.